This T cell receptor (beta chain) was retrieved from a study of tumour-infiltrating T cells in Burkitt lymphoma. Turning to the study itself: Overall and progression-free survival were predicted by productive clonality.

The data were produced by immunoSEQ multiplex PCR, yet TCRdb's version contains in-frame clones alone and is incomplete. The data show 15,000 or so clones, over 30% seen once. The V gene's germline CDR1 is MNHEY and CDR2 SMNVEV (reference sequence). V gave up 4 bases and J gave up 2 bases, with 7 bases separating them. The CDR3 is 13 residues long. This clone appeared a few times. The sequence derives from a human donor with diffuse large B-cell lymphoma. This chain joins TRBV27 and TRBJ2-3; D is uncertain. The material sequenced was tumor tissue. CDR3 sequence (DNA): TGTGCCAGCAGTTCACTACCCACAGATACGCAGTATTTT. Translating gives CASSSLPTDTQYF.